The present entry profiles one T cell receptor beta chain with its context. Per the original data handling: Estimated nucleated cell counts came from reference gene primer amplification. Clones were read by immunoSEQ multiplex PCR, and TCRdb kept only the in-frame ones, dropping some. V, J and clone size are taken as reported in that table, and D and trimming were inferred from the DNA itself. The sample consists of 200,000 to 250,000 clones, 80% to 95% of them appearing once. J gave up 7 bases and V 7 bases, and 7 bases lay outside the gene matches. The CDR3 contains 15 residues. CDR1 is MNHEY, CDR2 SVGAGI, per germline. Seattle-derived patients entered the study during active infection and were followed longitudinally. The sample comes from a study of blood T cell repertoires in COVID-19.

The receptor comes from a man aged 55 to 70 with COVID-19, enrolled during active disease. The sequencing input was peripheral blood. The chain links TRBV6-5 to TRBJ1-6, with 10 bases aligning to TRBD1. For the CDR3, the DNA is TGTGCCAGCAAACGCGACAGGGGGCTAAATTCACCCCTCCACTTT. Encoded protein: CASKRDRGLNSPLHF.